Here is one T cell receptor beta chain with its context. The source of the sample is a study of blood T cell repertoires in COVID-19. In the study overall: COVID-19 samples from acute and convalescent phases originated in the United States, Italy and Spain.

V lost 4 bases to trimming and J lost 7 bases; unmatched junction nucleotides: 16. The CDR3 length is 16 residues. Germline values: CDR1 SGHRS, CDR2 YFSETQ. Per the authors' pipeline: From reference gene primer amplification, estimates of nucleated cell counts were derived. TCRdb keeps only in-frame clones here, not all; method: immunoSEQ multiplex PCR. V and J calls and clone size are those listed in that table; D and trimming were worked out from the DNA. The sample yields 380,000 or so clones, approximately 88% seen once. The sequence derives from a man in his forties or fifties with acute or convalescent COVID-19. V is TRBV5-1 and J is TRBJ2-5; 7 nucleotides align to TRBD1. Sequencing was carried out using peripheral blood. DNA for the CDR3: TGCGCCAGCAGCGTAAGCCGGGACAGCCAAGAAGGGACCCAGTACTTC. The encoded protein is CASSVSRDSQEGTQYF.